Listed below are T cell receptor beta chains from one sample, sequenced in a study of regulatory T cells in long-lasting Graves disease. TCRdb recomputed calls from the multiplex PCR reads with MiXCR, one row per CDR3 protein. The sample consists of 500,000 to 800,000 distinct CDR3 sequences, around 30% of them appearing once. The input for sequencing was peripheral blood mononuclear cells (PBMCs), taken when the disease was refractory, from a patient treated with antithyroid drugs. Source of these receptors: a female donor with Graves disease. The CDR3 runs from the conserved cysteine through the conserved F or W. The D gene is left open where the match is weak. The size of a clone is reported for some rows only, either as once, few or many, or as a class for expanded clones.

>many|15|TRBJ2-7|TRBV2|TRBD1
TGTGCCAGCAGGCTTACCGGGACAGAGACTTACGAGCAGTACTTC
CASRLTGTETYEQYF
>many|13|TRBJ1-1|TRBV7-2|-
TGTGCCAGCAGCTTAGTACGGTTAACTGAAGCTTTCTTT
CASSLVRLTEAFF
>few|16|TRBJ1-5|TRBV4-1|-
TGCGCCAGCAGCCAAGAAGGGTCTGGTAGCAATCAGCCCCAGCATTTT
CASSQEGSGSNQPQHF
>once|14|TRBJ2-5|TRBV13|-
TGTGCCAGCAGCTTAGGTCACAGCCCGGGGACCCAGTACTTC
CASSLGHSPGTQYF
>-|14|TRBJ1-1|TRBV29-1|TRBD1
TGCAGCGTTGAAGAGGGACAGGGGTTCACTGAAGCTTTCTTT
CSVEEGQGFTEAFF
>-|14|TRBJ1-3|TRBV20-1|-
TGCAGTGCTAGCCGGGACAACTCTGGAAACACCATATATTTT
CSASRDNSGNTIYF
>many|13|TRBJ1-2|TRBV20-1|-
TGCAGTGCTAGGGACAGCCTTAACTATGGCTACACCTTC
CSARDSLNYGYTF
>-|16|TRBJ2-6|TRBV3-1|TRBD1
TGTGCCAGCAGCAGAGGACAGGTCTCTGGGGCCAACGTCCTGACTTTC
CASSRGQVSGANVLTF
>few|15|TRBJ1-2|TRBV12-3/TRBV12-4|-
TGTGCCAGCAGTTTTGGGCCGGCTGGTAACTATGGCTACACCTTC
CASSFGPAGNYGYTF
>once|13|TRBJ1-1|TRBV7-8|-
TGTGCCAGCAGCTTAGGGCGGCCAACTGAAGCTTTCTTT
CASSLGRPTEAFF
>-|14|TRBJ2-7|TRBV3-1|-
TGTGCCAGCAGCCAAGAGGGGACTTCCTACGAGCAGTACTTC
CASSQEGTSYEQYF
>-|14|TRBJ1-1|TRBV12-3/TRBV12-4|-
TGTGCCAGCACTCAAGACAGGTGGGGCACTGAAGCTTTCTTT
CASTQDRWGTEAFF
>few|14|TRBJ1-5|TRBV7-9|-
TGTGCCAGCAGCTTATCGGGAACGGGCCAGCCCCAGCATTTT
CASSLSGTGQPQHF
>-|15|TRBJ1-1|TRBV29-1|TRBD1
TGCAGCGTCCGTCACCGGGACAGGGGTAACACTGAAGCTTTCTTT
CSVRHRDRGNTEAFF
>few|13|TRBJ1-1|TRBV27|TRBD1
TGTGCCAGCTGTGACAGGGCAAACACTGAAGCTTTCTTT
CASCDRANTEAFF
>-|12|TRBJ1-2|TRBV29-1|-
TGCAGCGCACACGAAGGGGGATATGGCTACACCTTC
CSAHEGGYGYTF
>-|12|TRBJ1-1|TRBV3-1|-
TGTGCCAGCAGCCAAGAGACAAATGAAGCTTTCTTT
CASSQETNEAFF
>few|15|TRBJ2-5|TRBV7-9|TRBD2
TGTGCCAGCAGCCCAGGCGATAGCGGGAGTGAGACCCAGTACTTC
CASSPGDSGSETQYF
>-|16|TRBJ1-4|TRBV2|-
TGTGCCAGCAGCTTAGTGATTGGGACACGGGGTGAAAAACTGTTTTTT
CASSLVIGTRGEKLFF
>few|16|TRBJ1-1|TRBV4-1|-
TGCGCCAGCAGCCCTCGCCCTGAGAGGGCAAACACTGAAGCTTTCTTT
CASSPRPERANTEAFF
>once|16|TRBJ2-3|TRBV10-3|TRBD1
TGTGCCATCACCGGCCGGGGCAGGGGGCAGACAGATACGCAGTATTTT
CAITGRGRGQTDTQYF
>few|15|TRBJ1-5|TRBV24-1|TRBD1
TGTGCCACCAGTGTAGGGACAGGAGTTTATCAGCCCCAGCATTTT
CATSVGTGVYQPQHF
>many|15|TRBJ2-7|TRBV6-5|TRBD2
TGTGCCAGCAGTTACGGCCTAGCGGGAGGTTACGAGCAGTACTTC
CASSYGLAGGYEQYF
>many|16|TRBJ1-2|TRBV11-2|-
TGTGCCAGCAGCCTCCTAAGGGCCAGATCGGACTATGGCTACACCTTC
CASSLLRARSDYGYTF
>-|15|TRBJ1-6|TRBV28|TRBD1
TGTGCCAGCAGGTCGGACAGGGGTTATAATTCACCCCTCCACTTT
CASRSDRGYNSPLHF
>few|14|TRBJ2-7|TRBV28|TRBD2
TGTGCCAGCAGTTTCTGGCTAGCGGGAGTCGAGCAGTACTTC
CASSFWLAGVEQYF
>few|18|TRBJ1-2|TRBV11-1|-
TGTGCCAGCAGCTTGGGCAGGGGACGACAAAATACTAACTATGGCTACACCTTC
CASSLGRGRQNTNYGYTF
>-|15|TRBJ2-5|TRBV11-2|TRBD1
TGTGCCAGCAGCTTGACGTGGACAGGGGCGGAGACCCAGTACTTC
CASSLTWTGAETQYF
>-|16|TRBJ2-7|TRBV29-1|-
TGCAGCGTTGAAGCCTGGAGGGGAAGGAGCTCCTACGAGCAGTACTTC
CSVEAWRGRSSYEQYF
>-|14|TRBJ2-6|TRBV2|-
TGTGCCAGCAAAACAGGGTCTGGGGCCAACGTCCTGACTTTC
CASKTGSGANVLTF
>-|15|TRBJ2-2|TRBV18|-
TGTGCCAGCTCACCCCCCATCCCCAACACCGGGGAGCTGTTTTTT
CASSPPIPNTGELFF
>few|15|TRBJ2-5|TRBV18|TRBD1
TGTGCCAGCTCACCCCCCGGGACAGCGCAAGAGACCCAGTACTTC
CASSPPGTAQETQYF
>-|13|TRBJ1-2|TRBV10-3|-
TGTGCCATCAGTGTGAGGGATGACTATGGCTACACCTTC
CAISVRDDYGYTF
>-|15|TRBJ1-1|TRBV12-3/TRBV12-4|-
TGTGCCAGCAGTTTCAGGGTAACCCGACCCACTGAAGCTTTCTTT
CASSFRVTRPTEAFF
>-|15|TRBJ2-7|TRBV20-1|TRBD2
TGCAGTGCCGAGAGAGGGTCTAGCGGGAGAGGCGAGCAGTACTTC
CSAERGSSGRGEQYF
>few|17|TRBJ2-7|TRBV12-3/TRBV12-4|TRBD1
TGTGCCAGCAGTTCTCATCTGGACAGGGCTAGCCGGAACGAGCAGTACTTC
CASSSHLDRASRNEQYF
>once|13|TRBJ2-2|TRBV10-3|-
TGTGCCATCAGTGTTTCGGCGGACGGGGAGCTGTTTTTT
CAISVSADGELFF
>many|14|TRBJ2-7|TRBV12-5|TRBD1
TGTGCTAGTGGTCTCGGGACGGGACAGTACGAGCAGTACTTC
CASGLGTGQYEQYF
>-|15|TRBJ2-7|TRBV7-9|-
TGTGCCAGCAGCTTAGCGAGTAGTCAGGGGTACGAGCAGTACTTC
CASSLASSQGYEQYF
>few|14|TRBJ1-2|TRBV2|TRBD1
TGTGCCAGCAGAAAGGGACAGGGACGCTATGGCTACACCTTC
CASRKGQGRYGYTF